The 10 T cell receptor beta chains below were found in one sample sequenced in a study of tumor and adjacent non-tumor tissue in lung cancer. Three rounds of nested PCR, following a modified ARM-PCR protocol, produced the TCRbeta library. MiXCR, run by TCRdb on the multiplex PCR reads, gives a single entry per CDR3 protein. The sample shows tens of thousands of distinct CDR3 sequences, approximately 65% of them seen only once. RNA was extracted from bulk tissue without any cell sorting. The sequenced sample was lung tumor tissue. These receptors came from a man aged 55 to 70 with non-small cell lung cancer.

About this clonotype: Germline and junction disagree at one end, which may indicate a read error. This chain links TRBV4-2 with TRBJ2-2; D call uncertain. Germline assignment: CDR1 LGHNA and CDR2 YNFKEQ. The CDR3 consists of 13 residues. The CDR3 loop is CASIPSPSGELFF. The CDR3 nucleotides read TGCGCCAGCATCCCGAGCCCTAGCGGGGAGCTGTTTTTT.

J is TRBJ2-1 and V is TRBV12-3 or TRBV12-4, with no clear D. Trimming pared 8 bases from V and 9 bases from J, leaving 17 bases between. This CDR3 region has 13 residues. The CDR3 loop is CASAPRPASEQFF. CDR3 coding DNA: TGTGCCAGCGCCCCCCGACCAGCTAGTGAGCAGTTCTTC.

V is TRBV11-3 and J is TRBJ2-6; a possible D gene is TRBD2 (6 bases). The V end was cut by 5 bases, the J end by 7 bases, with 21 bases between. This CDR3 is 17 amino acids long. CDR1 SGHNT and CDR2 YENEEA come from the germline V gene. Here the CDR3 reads CASSGGLGWSRANVLTF. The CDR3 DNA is TGTGCCAGCAGCGGGGGACTGGGGTGGTCTAGAGCCAACGTCCTGACTTTC.

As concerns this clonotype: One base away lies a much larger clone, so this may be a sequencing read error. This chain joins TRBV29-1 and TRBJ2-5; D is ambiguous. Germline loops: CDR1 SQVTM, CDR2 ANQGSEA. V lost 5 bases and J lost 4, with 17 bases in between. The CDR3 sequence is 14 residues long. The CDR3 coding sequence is TGCAGCGTTTCTCCCGAGGCGGCTGGAGAGACCCAGTACTTC. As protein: CSVSPEAAGETQYF.

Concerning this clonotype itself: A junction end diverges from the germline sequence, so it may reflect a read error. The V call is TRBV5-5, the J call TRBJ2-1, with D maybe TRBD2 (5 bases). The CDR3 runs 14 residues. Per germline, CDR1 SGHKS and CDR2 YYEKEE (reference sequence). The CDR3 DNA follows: TGTCCCAGCCAAAACCCGGGATCAGGCAATGGGCAGTTCTTC. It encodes CPSQNPGSGNGQFF.

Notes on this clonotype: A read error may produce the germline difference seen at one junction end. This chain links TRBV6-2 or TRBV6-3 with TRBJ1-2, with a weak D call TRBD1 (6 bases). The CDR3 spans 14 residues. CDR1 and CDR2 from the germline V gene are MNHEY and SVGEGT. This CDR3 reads CASSGDTANYGHTF. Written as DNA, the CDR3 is TGTGCCAGCAGTGGGGACACTGCTAACTATGGCCACACCTTC.

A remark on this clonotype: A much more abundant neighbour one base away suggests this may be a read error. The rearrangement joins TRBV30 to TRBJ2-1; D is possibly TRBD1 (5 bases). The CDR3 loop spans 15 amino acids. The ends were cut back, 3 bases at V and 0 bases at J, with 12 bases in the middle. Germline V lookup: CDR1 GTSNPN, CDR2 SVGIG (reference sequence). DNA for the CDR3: TGTGCCTGGAGGACCGACAGTGGCTCCTACAATGAGCAGTTCTTC. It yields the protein CAWRTDSGSYNEQFF.

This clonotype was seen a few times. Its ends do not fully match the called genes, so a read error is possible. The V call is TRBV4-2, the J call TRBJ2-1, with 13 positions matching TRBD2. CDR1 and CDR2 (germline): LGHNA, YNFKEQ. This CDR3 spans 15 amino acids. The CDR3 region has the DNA TGTGCCAGCAGCAAACTAGCGGGAGGGCACAATGAGCAGTCCTTC. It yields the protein CASSKLAGGHNEQSF.

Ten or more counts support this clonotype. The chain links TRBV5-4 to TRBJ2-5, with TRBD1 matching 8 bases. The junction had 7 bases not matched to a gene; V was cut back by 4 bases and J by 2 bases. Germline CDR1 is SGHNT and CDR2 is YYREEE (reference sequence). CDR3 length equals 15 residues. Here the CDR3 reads CASSRQGLPQETQYF. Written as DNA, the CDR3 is TGTGCCAGCAGCAGACAGGGGCTTCCACAAGAGACCCAGTACTTC.

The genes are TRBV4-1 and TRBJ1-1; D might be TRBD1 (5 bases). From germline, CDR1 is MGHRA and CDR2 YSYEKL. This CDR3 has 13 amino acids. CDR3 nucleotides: TGCGACAACAGCCAAGTTGGGGGGACTGAAGCTTTCTTT. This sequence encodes CDNSQVGGTEAFF.